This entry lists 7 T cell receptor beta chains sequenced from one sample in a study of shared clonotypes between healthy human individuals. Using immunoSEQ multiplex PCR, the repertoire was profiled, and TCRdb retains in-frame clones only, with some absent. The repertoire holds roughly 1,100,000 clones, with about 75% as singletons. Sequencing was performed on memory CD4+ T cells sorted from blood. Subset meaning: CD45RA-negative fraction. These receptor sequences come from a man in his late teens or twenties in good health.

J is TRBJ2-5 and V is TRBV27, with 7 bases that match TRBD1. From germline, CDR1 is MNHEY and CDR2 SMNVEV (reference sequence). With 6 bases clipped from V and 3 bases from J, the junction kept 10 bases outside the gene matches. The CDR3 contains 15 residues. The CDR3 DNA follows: TGTGCCAGCAGGAGGGAACAGGGGAGAGAAGAGACCCAGTACTTC. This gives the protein CASRREQGREETQYF.

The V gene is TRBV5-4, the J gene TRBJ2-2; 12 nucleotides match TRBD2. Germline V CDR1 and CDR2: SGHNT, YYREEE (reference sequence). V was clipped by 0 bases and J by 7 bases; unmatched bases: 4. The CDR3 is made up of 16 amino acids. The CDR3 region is CASSLGLAGVIGELFF. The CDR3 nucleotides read TGTGCCAGCAGCTTGGGACTAGCGGGAGTTATCGGGGAGCTGTTTTTT.

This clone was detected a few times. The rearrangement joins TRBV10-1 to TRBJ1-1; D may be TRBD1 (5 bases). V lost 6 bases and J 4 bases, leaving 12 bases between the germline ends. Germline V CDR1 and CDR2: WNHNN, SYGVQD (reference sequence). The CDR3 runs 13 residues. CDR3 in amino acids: CASSPGHVTEAFF. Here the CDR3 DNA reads TGCGCCAGCAGCCCCGGACATGTCACTGAAGCTTTCTTT.

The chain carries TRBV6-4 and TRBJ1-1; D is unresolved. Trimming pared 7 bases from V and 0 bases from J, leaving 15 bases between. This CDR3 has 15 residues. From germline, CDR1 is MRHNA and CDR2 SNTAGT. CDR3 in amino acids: CASKGDESMNTEAFF. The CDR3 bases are TGTGCCAGCAAGGGCGACGAGAGTATGAACACTGAAGCTTTCTTT.

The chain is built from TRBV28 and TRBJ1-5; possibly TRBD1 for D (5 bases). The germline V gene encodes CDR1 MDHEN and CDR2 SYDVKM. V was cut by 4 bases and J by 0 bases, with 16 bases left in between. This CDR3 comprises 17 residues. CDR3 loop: CASSSSRRGGSNQPQHF. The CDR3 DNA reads TGTGCCAGCAGTTCCAGCCGACGGGGGGGTAGCAATCAGCCCCAGCATTTT.

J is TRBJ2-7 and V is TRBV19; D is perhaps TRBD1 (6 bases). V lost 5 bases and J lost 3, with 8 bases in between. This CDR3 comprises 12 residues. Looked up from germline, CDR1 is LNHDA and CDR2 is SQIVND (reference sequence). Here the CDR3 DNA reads TGTGCCAGTAGTCAACAGGGCTACGAGCAGTACTTC. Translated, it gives CASSQQGYEQYF. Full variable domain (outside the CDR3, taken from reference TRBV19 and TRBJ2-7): DGGITQSPKYLFRKEGQNVTLSCEQNLNHDAMYWYRQDPGQGLRLIYYSQIVNDFQKGDIAEGYSVSREKKESFPLTVTSAQKNPTAFYLCASSQQGYEQYFGPGTRLTVT.

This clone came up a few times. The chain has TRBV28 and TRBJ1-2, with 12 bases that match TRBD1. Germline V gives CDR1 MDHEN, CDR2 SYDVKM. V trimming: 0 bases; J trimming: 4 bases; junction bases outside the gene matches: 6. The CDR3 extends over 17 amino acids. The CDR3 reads CASSLWHQGQGAYGYTF. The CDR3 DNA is TGTGCCAGCAGTTTATGGCACCAGGGACAGGGGGCCTATGGCTACACCTTC.